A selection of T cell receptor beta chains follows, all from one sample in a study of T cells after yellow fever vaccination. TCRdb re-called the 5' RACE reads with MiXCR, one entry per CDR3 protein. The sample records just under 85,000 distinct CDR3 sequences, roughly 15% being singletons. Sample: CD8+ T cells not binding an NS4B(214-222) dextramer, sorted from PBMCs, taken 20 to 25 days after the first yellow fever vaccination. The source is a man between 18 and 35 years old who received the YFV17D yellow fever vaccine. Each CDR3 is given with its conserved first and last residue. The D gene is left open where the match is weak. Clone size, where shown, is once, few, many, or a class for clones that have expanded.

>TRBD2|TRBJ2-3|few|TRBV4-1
CASSQELVAGGLGGADTQYF
TGCGCCAGCAGCCAAGAGTTGGTGGCGGGGGGGCTGGGTGGCGCAGATACGCAGTATTTT
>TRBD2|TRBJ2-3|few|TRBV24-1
CATSDLNSSGRVPDTQYF
TGTGCCACCAGTGATTTGAATTCGAGCGGGAGGGTCCCAGATACGCAGTATTTT
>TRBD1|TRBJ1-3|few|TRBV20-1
CSATDRLSSGNTIYF
TGCAGTGCGACGGACAGGCTGAGCTCTGGAAACACCATATATTTT
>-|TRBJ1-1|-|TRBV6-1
CASSPGQRNTEAFF
TGTGCCAGCAGTCCGGGACAAAGGAACACTGAAGCTTTCTTT
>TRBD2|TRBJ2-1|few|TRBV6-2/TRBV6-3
CASSYSGGARNEQFF
TGTGCCAGCAGTTACAGCGGGGGGGCCCGTAATGAGCAGTTCTTC
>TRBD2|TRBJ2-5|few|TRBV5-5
CASSTRTSGGVETQYF
TGTGCCAGCAGCACCCGGACTAGCGGGGGGGTAGAGACCCAGTACTTC
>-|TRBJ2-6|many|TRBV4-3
CASSQDQKGPSGANVLTF
TGCGCCAGCAGCCAAGATCAGAAGGGACCCTCTGGGGCCAACGTCCTGACTTTC
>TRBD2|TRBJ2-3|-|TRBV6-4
CASSPRASGGPGTDTQYF
TGTGCCAGCAGTCCCCGGGCTAGCGGGGGGCCGGGCACAGATACGCAGTATTTT
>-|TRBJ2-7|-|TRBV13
CASTPQLGPVHEQYF
TGTGCCAGCACCCCTCAGCTGGGGCCGGTCCACGAGCAGTACTTC
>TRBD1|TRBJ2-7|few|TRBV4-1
CASSQGADRGIYEQYF
TGCGCCAGCAGCCAGGGTGCGGACAGGGGGATATACGAGCAGTACTTC
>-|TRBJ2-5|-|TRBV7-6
CASRDSRGTDQETQYF
TGTGCCAGCAGAGACTCCAGGGGCACCGACCAAGAGACCCAGTACTTC
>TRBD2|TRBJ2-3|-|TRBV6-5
CASRAGTSFTDTQYF
TGTGCCAGCAGGGCCGGGACTAGCTTCACAGATACGCAGTATTTT
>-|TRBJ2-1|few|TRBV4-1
CASSQELARNEQFF
TGCGCCAGCAGCCAAGAGCTAGCTAGAAATGAGCAGTTCTTC
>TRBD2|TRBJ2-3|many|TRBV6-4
CASSDSSGGTDTQYF
TGTGCCAGCAGTGACTCGAGCGGGGGCACAGATACGCAGTATTTT
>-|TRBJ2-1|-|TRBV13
CASSPPQGGEQFF
TGTGCCAGCAGCCCCCCTCAGGGAGGTGAGCAGTTCTTC
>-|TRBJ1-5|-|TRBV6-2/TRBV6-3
CASSSLRRNQPQHF
TGTGCCAGCAGTTCCCTGCGCCGCAATCAGCCCCAGCATTTT
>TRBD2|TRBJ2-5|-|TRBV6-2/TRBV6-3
CASSPGLAGYYQETQYF
TGTGCCAGCAGTCCCGGACTAGCGGGGTATTACCAAGAGACCCAGTACTTC
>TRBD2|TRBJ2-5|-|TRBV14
CASSQTYQDTVEKLAVLQETQYF
TGTGCCAGCAGCCAAACATACCAGGATACCGTTGAAAAACTAGCGGTCCTACAAGAGACCCAGTACTTC
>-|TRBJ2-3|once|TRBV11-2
CASSLWAAQRDTQYF
TGTGCCAGCAGCTTATGGGCGGCCCAGCGTGATACGCAGTATTTT
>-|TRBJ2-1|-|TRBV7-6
CASSPRASRREQFF
TGTGCCAGCAGCCCAAGGGCTAGCCGCCGGGAGCAGTTCTTC
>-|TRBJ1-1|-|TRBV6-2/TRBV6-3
CASSYSDLGEAFF
TGTGCCAGCAGTTACTCGGACCTTGGGGAAGCTTTCTTT
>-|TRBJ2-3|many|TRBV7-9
CASSQEGSTDTQYF
TGTGCCAGCAGCCAAGAGGGGAGCACAGATACGCAGTATTTT
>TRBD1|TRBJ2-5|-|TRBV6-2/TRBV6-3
CASSSATDRAQETQYF
TGTGCCAGCAGTTCCGCCACCGACAGGGCCCAAGAGACCCAGTACTTC
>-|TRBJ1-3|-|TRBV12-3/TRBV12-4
CASSLGALFSGNTIYF
TGTGCCAGCAGTTTGGGGGCCTTGTTCTCTGGAAACACCATATATTTT
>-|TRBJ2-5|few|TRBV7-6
CASSFRDREQETQYF
TGTGCCAGCAGCTTTCGGGACCGTGAACAAGAGACCCAGTACTTC
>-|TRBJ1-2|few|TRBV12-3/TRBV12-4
CASFPEGQRGYTF
TGTGCCAGCTTCCCCGAGGGTCAGAGGGGCTACACCTTC
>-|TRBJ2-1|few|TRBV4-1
CASSQDPTLINEQFF
TGCGCCAGCAGCCAAGATCCGACGCTGATCAATGAGCAGTTCTTC
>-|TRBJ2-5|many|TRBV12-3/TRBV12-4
CASGPGWGARETQYF
TGTGCCAGCGGACCTGGATGGGGGGCCCGGGAGACCCAGTACTTC
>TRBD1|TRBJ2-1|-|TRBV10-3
CAISPGPGQEILSGVDEQFF
TGTGCCATCAGTCCTGGCCCCGGACAGGAGATCCTGAGTGGGGTGGATGAGCAGTTCTTC
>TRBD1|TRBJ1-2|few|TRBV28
CASRQQGLESDGYTF
TGTGCCAGCAGGCAACAGGGGCTAGAATCCGATGGCTACACCTTC
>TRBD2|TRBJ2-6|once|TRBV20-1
CSAHGLAGHGANVLTF
TGCAGTGCTCATGGACTAGCGGGGCATGGGGCCAACGTCCTGACTTTC
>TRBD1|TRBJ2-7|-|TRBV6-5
CASSSAGTGVYEQYF
TGTGCCAGCAGTTCTGCCGGGACAGGGGTTTACGAGCAGTACTTC
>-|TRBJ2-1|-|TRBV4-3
CASSHRWGSYNEQFF
TGCGCCAGCAGCCACCGCTGGGGCTCCTACAATGAGCAGTTCTTC
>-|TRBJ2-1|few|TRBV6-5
CASSWVNEQFF
TGTGCCAGCAGTTGGGTGAATGAGCAGTTCTTC
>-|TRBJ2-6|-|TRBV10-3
CAIQVEEANVLTF
TGTGCCATCCAGGTCGAGGAGGCCAACGTCCTGACTTTC
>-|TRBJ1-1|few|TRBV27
CASSFRGLNTEAFF
TGTGCCAGCAGTTTTAGAGGATTGAACACTGAAGCTTTCTTT
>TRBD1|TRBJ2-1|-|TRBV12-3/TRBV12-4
CASSLGDRVVLNEQFF
TGTGCCAGCAGTTTAGGGGACAGGGTCGTACTCAATGAGCAGTTCTTC
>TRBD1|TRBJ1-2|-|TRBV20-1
CSARAWDRVITNYGYTF
TGCAGTGCTAGGGCTTGGGACAGGGTAATTACCAACTATGGCTACACCTTC
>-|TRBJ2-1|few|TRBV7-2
CASNIELGYNEQFF
TGTGCCAGCAATATAGAACTAGGTTACAATGAGCAGTTCTTC
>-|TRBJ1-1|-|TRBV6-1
CASSEVALEAFF
TGTGCCAGCAGTGAAGTTGCACTTGAAGCTTTCTTT
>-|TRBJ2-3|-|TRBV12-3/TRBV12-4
CASRIGGWSTDTQYF
TGTGCCAGCAGAATAGGGGGTTGGAGCACAGATACGCAGTATTTT
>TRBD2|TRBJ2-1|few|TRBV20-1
CSARFLAGVYNEQFF
TGCAGTGCGAGATTTCTAGCGGGGGTTTACAATGAGCAGTTCTTC
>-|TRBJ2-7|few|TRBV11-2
CASSLIGPLYEQYF
TGTGCCAGCAGCTTGATAGGCCCCTTATACGAGCAGTACTTC
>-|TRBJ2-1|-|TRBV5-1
CASSLIGSYNEQFF
TGCGCCAGCAGCTTGATAGGTTCCTACAATGAGCAGTTCTTC
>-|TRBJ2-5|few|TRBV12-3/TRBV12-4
CASSLVGIQTQYF
TGTGCCAGCAGTTTAGTAGGGATCCAGACCCAGTACTTC
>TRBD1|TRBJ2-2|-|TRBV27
CASLGQDTGELFF
TGTGCCAGCCTGGGACAGGACACCGGGGAGCTGTTTTTT
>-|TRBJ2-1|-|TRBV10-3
CAISETSSYNEQFF
TGTGCCATCAGTGAGACTAGCTCCTACAATGAGCAGTTCTTC
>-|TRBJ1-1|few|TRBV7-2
CASSLVGGVAHTEAFF
TGTGCCAGCAGCTTAGTCGGGGGGGTTGCGCACACTGAAGCTTTCTTT
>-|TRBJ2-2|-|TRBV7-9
CASSLVGLNTGELFF
TGTGCCAGCAGCTTAGTAGGACTGAACACCGGGGAGCTGTTTTTT
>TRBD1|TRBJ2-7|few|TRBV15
CATSLDRGIEQYF
TGTGCCACCAGCTTGGACAGGGGCATCGAGCAGTACTTC